The rows below give T cell receptor beta chains drawn from one sample of a study of shared clonotypes between healthy human individuals. Clones were sequenced by immunoSEQ multiplex PCR, and TCRdb holds only the in-frame ones, with some missing. The sample shows about 1.1 million clones, about 80% of them seen only once. The sample was memory CD4+ T cells from PBMCs. All receptors derive from a man aged 18 to 29 in good health. Some clones in this sample may be carry-over from other donors' samples. The CDR3 runs from the conserved cysteine through the conserved F or W. D genes are given only for firm matches. Some rows mark clone size as missing; the rest say once, few, many or name a class of expanded clone.

TRBJ2-2	TRBV5-1	NA	NA	CASSPGTTNTGELFF	TGCGCCAGCAGCCCCGGGACGACGAACACCGGGGAGCTGTTTTTT
TRBJ2-4	TRBV18	NA	TRBD1	CASSPPGQGKNIQYF	TGTGCCAGCTCACCCCCGGGACAGGGGAAAAACATTCAGTACTTC
TRBJ1-5	TRBV7-2	NA	NA	CASSSTGGPQHF	TGTGCCAGCAGCTCCACCGGGGGGCCCCAGCATTTT
TRBJ2-3	TRBV27	NA	NA	CASSQGRTDTQYF	TGTGCCAGCAGTCAGGGAAGGACAGATACGCAGTATTTT
TRBJ2-1	TRBV14	NA	NA	CASSQVTGTSYNEQFF	TGTGCCAGCAGCCAAGTGACAGGTACCTCCTACAATGAGCAGTTCTTC
TRBJ2-1	TRBV30	NA	TRBD2	CAWSAGLAVNEQFF	TGTGCCTGGAGTGCGGGACTAGCGGTCAATGAGCAGTTCTTC
TRBJ2-3	TRBV5-5	NA	NA	CASSFGPSDTQYF	TGTGCCAGCAGCTTTGGACCCTCGGATACGCAGTATTTT
TRBJ2-7	TRBV28	NA	TRBD1	CASQTGPYEQYF	TGTGCCAGTCAGACAGGGCCCTACGAGCAGTACTTC
TRBJ1-2	TRBV6-6	NA	TRBD1	CASSYRTGAYGYTF	TGTGCCAGCAGTTACCGGACAGGGGCCTATGGCTACACCTTC
TRBJ1-5	TRBV2	few	NA	CASSFGGRPDQPQHF	TGTGCCAGCAGCTTCGGGGGACGCCCTGATCAGCCCCAGCATTTT
TRBJ2-1	TRBV5-4	NA	NA	CASSLGGRNEQFF	TGTGCCAGCAGCTTGGGAGGTAGGAATGAGCAGTTCTTC
TRBJ2-6	TRBV4-3	NA	NA	CASSQPRRGYGANVLTF	TGCGCCAGCAGCCAACCTCGGAGGGGATATGGGGCCAACGTCCTGACTTTC
TRBJ2-2	TRBV5-1	NA	TRBD2	CASRGTTYGGELFF	TGCGCCAGCAGAGGGACTACTTATGGCGGGGAGCTGTTTTTT
TRBJ1-2	TRBV30	NA	NA	CAWSSGNYGYTF	TGTGCCTGGAGTTCAGGAAACTATGGCTACACCTTC
TRBJ1-6	TRBV11-1	NA	NA	CASSSTPTSPLHF	TGTGCCAGCAGCTCTACACCCACTTCACCCCTCCACTTT
TRBJ2-2	TRBV19	NA	NA	CASSIGRVNTGELFF	TGTGCCAGTAGTATCGGCAGGGTGAACACCGGGGAGCTGTTTTTT
TRBJ1-2	TRBV7-2	NA	TRBD1	CASSGRDRGQGYTF	TGTGCCAGCAGCGGGCGGGACAGGGGGCAAGGCTACACCTTC
TRBJ2-3	TRBV28	NA	TRBD2	CASSLWQLAGGPGAQYF	TGTGCCAGCAGTTTATGGCAACTAGCGGGGGGGCCGGGTGCGCAGTATTTT
TRBJ1-4	TRBV6-1	NA	NA	CASRRATNEKLFF	TGTGCCAGCAGACGCGCAACTAATGAAAAACTGTTTTTT
TRBJ1-4	TRBV4-1	NA	TRBD1	CASSQSSGTGGEKLFF	TGCGCCAGCAGCCAATCTTCCGGGACAGGGGGTGAAAAACTGTTTTTT
TRBJ1-1	TRBV5-4	NA	NA	CASSLGEGLGTEAFF	TGTGCCAGCAGCTTGGGGGAGGGGCTCGGTACTGAAGCTTTCTTT
TRBJ2-2	TRBV2	once	NA	CASSVSGELFF	TGTGCCAGCAGTGTATCCGGGGAGCTGTTTTTT
TRBJ2-7	TRBV6-1	NA	NA	CASSERRYEQYF	TGTGCCAGCAGTGAACGGAGGTACGAGCAGTACTTC
TRBJ1-2	TRBV5-8	NA	TRBD1	CASSLFGTGRGYTF	TGTGCCAGCAGCTTGTTCGGGACAGGACGGGGCTACACCTTC
TRBJ2-2	TRBV5-1	once	TRBD2	CASSLSSGRNTGELFF	TGCGCCAGCAGCTTGAGTAGCGGGAGAAACACCGGGGAGCTGTTTTTT
TRBJ1-3	TRBV10-3	NA	NA	CAISESGLGTGNTIYF	TGTGCCATCAGTGAGTCCGGCTTGGGGACTGGAAACACCATATATTTT
TRBJ1-2	TRBV28	NA	NA	CASSQEAFNYGYTF	TGTGCCAGCAGCCAGGAGGCTTTTAACTATGGCTACACCTTC
TRBJ2-2	TRBV12-5	NA	NA	CASGLAPSPTGELFF	TGTGCTAGTGGTTTGGCGCCTAGCCCCACCGGGGAGCTGTTTTTT
TRBJ2-7	TRBV5-1	NA	NA	CASSGLLAYEQYF	TGCGCCAGCAGCGGGCTACTAGCCTACGAGCAGTACTTC
TRBJ1-1	TRBV4-3	NA	NA	CASSPGPVF	TGCGCCAGCAGCCCGGGACCGGTCTTT
TRBJ2-1	TRBV12-2	once	NA	CASRLVFVVPSYNEQFF	TGTGCAAGTCGCTTAGTTTTCGTTGTCCCCTCCTACAATGAGCAGTTCTTC
TRBJ2-3	TRBV5-8	NA	TRBD2	CASSSIAGMDTQYF	TGTGCCAGCAGCTCAATAGCGGGGATGGATACGCAGTATTTT
TRBJ1-5	TRBV19	NA	NA	CASNGDYSNQPQHF	TGTGCCAGTAATGGAGACTATAGCAATCAGCCCCAGCATTTT
TRBJ1-2	TRBV2	NA	TRBD1	CASRDRVNYGYTF	TGTGCCAGCAGAGACAGGGTCAACTATGGCTACACCTTC
TRBJ1-2	TRBV28	NA	NA	CASSLEGAGYGYTF	TGTGCCAGCAGTTTAGAAGGGGCGGGCTATGGCTACACCTTC
TRBJ1-1	TRBV28	NA	NA	CASTPAPWDTEAFF	TGTGCCAGCACCCCGGCCCCGTGGGACACTGAAGCTTTCTTT
TRBJ2-3	TRBV11-2	NA	TRBD2	CASSLTSGREDTQYF	TGTGCCAGCAGCTTAACTAGCGGGAGGGAAGATACGCAGTATTTT
TRBJ2-1	TRBV5-1	NA	NA	CASSAGLIYNEQFF	TGCGCCAGCAGCGCGGGACTGATATACAATGAGCAGTTCTTC
TRBJ2-2	TRBV18	NA	NA	CASSPGRPNTGELFF	TGTGCCAGCTCACCGGGCAGGCCGAACACCGGGGAGCTGTTTTTT
TRBJ2-7	TRBV27	NA	TRBD1	CASSLTGVAYEQYF	TGTGCCAGCAGTTTAACAGGGGTGGCCTACGAGCAGTACTTC
TRBJ2-5	TRBV5-1	NA	NA	CASSWDTETQYF	TGCGCCAGCAGCTGGGACACCGAGACCCAGTACTTC
TRBJ2-2	TRBV28	many	NA	CASSFRQAGELFF	TGTGCCAGCAGTTTCCGACAGGCCGGGGAGCTGTTTTTT
TRBJ1-1	TRBV7-3	many	TRBD1	CASSSGLQGLNTEAFF	TGTGCCAGCAGCTCAGGGCTACAGGGGCTGAACACTGAAGCTTTCTTT